The entry below gives a single T cell receptor (beta chain) sequence along with its context. There are a few counts of this clonotype. Its antigen remains unidentified. Base-call qualities are not available, and no considerably larger clone is one nucleotide away. The data belong to a study of T-cell memory formation after mild COVID-19 (dated by TCRdb to the early 2020s). Regarding the complete study: Most TCR sequence clusters were specific to one of the two donors. The cohort was made up of two young adult volunteers, one female and one male, who were previously healthy. T-cell clones expanding and contracting after mild COVID-19 in a couple of donors were tracked by longitudinal TCRalpha and TCRbeta repertoire sequencing.

PBMCs were isolated by Ficoll-Paque density gradient centrifugation. Summary of the overall study and its limitations: Whether the second-wave clones peaking on day 37 were SARS-CoV-2 specific was not confirmed. Contracting CD4+ clones turned up mainly in the CM and EM memory subsets, whereas EMRA was where CD8+ clones were enriched. Clones contracting from day 15 to 85 had balanced CD4/CD8 phenotypes, while a second wave expanding from day 15 to 37 was biased towards CD4+. The study covered only two mild cases, and larger cohorts including severe cases with pre-infection samples were considered necessary. Some responding clones were detected in pre-infection memory, suggesting pre-existing cross-reactive memory T cells joined the SARS-CoV-2 response.

The sample was run on an Illumina NovaSeq 6000. cDNA libraries for TCRalpha and TCRbeta were prepared by 5'RACE using constant-segment primers, with sample barcodes and unique molecular identifiers added. RNA was extracted from every sample with Trizol reagent. Library amplification was performed in two PCR steps, and a second sample barcode and Illumina TruSeq adapters were introduced in the second step. Sequencing of libraries was performed on an Illumina NovaSeq with 2 x 150 bp paired-end reads. Per the authors' processing: The reads were demultiplexed and collapsed into UMI-guided consensus sequences using migec v1.2.7. Using mixcr v2.1.11, UMI consensuses were aligned to TRA and TRB V and J templates and then assembled into clonotypes. Expanded or contracted clonotypes were those called significant by both edgeR and NoisET, with noise models trained on biological replicates. For edgeR calls, the thresholds were a false discovery rate-adjusted p below 0.01 and a log2 fold-change of 1. PCA with hierarchical clustering of max-normalized trajectories of the 1000 most abundant clonotypes was used as exploratory dynamics analysis. Each responding clone was given a CD4 or CD8 phenotype based on the CD4+ and CD8+ repertoires, which had been sequenced separately. In-frame beta chains were kept once TCRdb had trimmed the public reads at Q25 with fastp and called clones with MiXCR. Rows matching on CDR3 protein sequence are summarized as one entry with the most common DNA and genes. The V and J calls, along with clone size, are taken from TCRdb and not from the paper's own processing. For this sample there are more than 150,000 distinct CDR3 sequences; approximately 10% appear just once. The ten largest clones represent 3.5% to 4.5% of the sample.

The germline V gene yields SGHVS for CDR1 and FQNEAQ for CDR2. The cysteine opens and the phenylalanine closes a CDR3 of 18 amino acids. Only the CDR3 region is kept as DNA, spanning 54 bases read in frame from base 1. Germline trimming amounts to 6 bases on V and 1 base on J, with 11 as the count of junction bases outside the gene matches. Sample: PBMCs or a T cell subset sorted from them (not recorded which). The TCR comes from a young man who had mild COVID-19 (a few samples of this study predate the infection). The sample titles of this study are shuffled in the database, so cell type and time point are left out; the donor was told from shared clones. The receptor chain draws on TRBV7-8 and TRBJ2-2; TRBD2 aligns with 10 central bases. The DNA sequence reads TGTGCCAGCAGAGGTCATCGGTCTAGCGGGGGGAACACCGGGGAGCTGTTTTTT. It translates to CASRGHRSSGGNTGELFF.